This T cell receptor beta chain was identified during a study of lymphopenia after photon versus proton radiotherapy. Regarding the study as a whole: A bigger post-nadir fall in TCR diversity correlated inversely with survival time in deceased patients. After the lymphocyte nadir, photon-treated repertoires showed oligoclonal expansion, especially of CD8+ Temra cells.

The length of the CDR3 is 13 residues. With 5 bases removed from V and 6 bases from J, the gap between germline ends came to 12 bases. CDR1 is LNHDA, CDR2 SQIVND, per germline (reference sequence). TCRdb's copy holds only in-frame clones and misses some; the assay was immunoSEQ multiplex PCR. There are over 50,000 clones in the sample; approximately 84% occur only once, and roughly 2.3% lies in the top ten. Concerning this clone itself: Its target is not known.

The rearrangement joins TRBV19 to TRBJ2-3, with D possibly matching TRBD1 (5 bases). The source material was peripheral blood, sampled from a patient treated with photon-based radiotherapy. The sequence was obtained from a man aged 40-49 years with gastric cancer. The CDR3 sequence is CASSVTGSDTQYF. The CDR3 bases are TGTGCCAGTAGTGTAACAGGATCGGATACGCAGTATTTT.